Listed below are T cell receptor beta chains from one sample, sequenced in a study of CD8 T cells in ankylosing spondylitis. TCRdb re-called the 5' RACE reads through MiXCR, storing one row per CDR3 protein. The table lists about 160,000 distinct CDR3 sequences, around 45% of them singletons. The sequenced sample was synovial fluid, either unsorted or a sorted T cell fraction (not recorded which). All receptors come from a male donor with ankylosing spondylitis. The CDR3 runs from the conserved cysteine through the conserved F or W. The D gene is left open where the match is weak. Clone size is not always given. Where it is, it says once, few, many or a class for expanded clones.

cdr3_aa: CASSPDLLCYEQYF; cdr3_nt: TGTGCCAGCAGCCCTGACCTCCTCTGCTACGAGCAGTACTTC; j_call: TRBJ2-7; d_call: NA; v_call: TRBV5-5; clone_size: NA
cdr3_aa: CASSDTLIGRVESTQYF; cdr3_nt: TGTGCCAGCAGTGATACCCTTATCGGCAGGGTAGAGTCGACCCAGTACTTC; j_call: TRBJ2-5; d_call: NA; v_call: TRBV25-1; clone_size: NA
cdr3_aa: CSAASGKAYTDTQYF; cdr3_nt: TGCAGTGCTGCTAGCGGGAAAGCTTACACAGATACGCAGTATTTT; j_call: TRBJ2-3; d_call: TRBD2; v_call: TRBV20-1; clone_size: NA
cdr3_aa: CSVEGAGGRYEQYF; cdr3_nt: TGCAGCGTTGAAGGGGCAGGGGGCCGCTACGAGCAGTACTTC; j_call: TRBJ2-7; d_call: TRBD1; v_call: TRBV29-1; clone_size: NA
cdr3_aa: CASSQPPQGHYGYTF; cdr3_nt: TGTGCCAGCAGCCAACCACCACAGGGCCACTATGGCTACACCTTC; j_call: TRBJ1-2; d_call: NA; v_call: TRBV7-9; clone_size: NA
cdr3_aa: CASSLAGVPYNEQFF; cdr3_nt: TGTGCCAGCAGCTTAGCGGGAGTTCCCTACAATGAGCAGTTCTTC; j_call: TRBJ2-1; d_call: NA; v_call: TRBV7-6; clone_size: NA
cdr3_aa: CSVACLGWEADSTDTQYF; cdr3_nt: TGCAGCGTTGCTTGCCTCGGTTGGGAAGCGGATAGCACAGATACGCAGTATTTT; j_call: TRBJ2-3; d_call: NA; v_call: TRBV29-1; clone_size: NA
cdr3_aa: CSARGGASQETQYF; cdr3_nt: TGCAGTGCCCGGGGGGGGGCGTCCCAAGAGACCCAGTACTTC; j_call: TRBJ2-5; d_call: TRBD2; v_call: TRBV20-1; clone_size: NA
cdr3_aa: CASIRGAGSEAFF; cdr3_nt: TGTGCCAGTATACGGGGCGCTGGCTCTGAAGCTTTCTTT; j_call: TRBJ1-1; d_call: NA; v_call: TRBV19; clone_size: NA
cdr3_aa: CASSPTDSFNQPQHF; cdr3_nt: TGTGCCAGCTCACCGACCGACAGCTTCAATCAGCCCCAGCATTTT; j_call: TRBJ1-5; d_call: NA; v_call: TRBV18; clone_size: many
cdr3_aa: CAISDRGLGDTGELFF; cdr3_nt: TGTGCCATCAGTGACAGGGGGCTTGGAGACACCGGGGAGCTGTTTTTT; j_call: TRBJ2-2; d_call: TRBD1; v_call: TRBV10-3; clone_size: NA
cdr3_aa: CASSQILNRQGMNTEAFF; cdr3_nt: TGTGCCAGCAGCCAAATACTAAACCGGCAAGGCATGAACACTGAAGCTTTCTTT; j_call: TRBJ1-1; d_call: NA; v_call: TRBV4-2; clone_size: few
cdr3_aa: CASSLVRRGDDGYTF; cdr3_nt: TGCGCCAGCAGCTTGGTTCGACGGGGCGATGATGGCTACACCTTC; j_call: TRBJ1-2; d_call: NA; v_call: TRBV5-1; clone_size: NA
cdr3_aa: CASSRDRWHTEAFF; cdr3_nt: TGTGCCAGCTCACGAGACAGGTGGCACACTGAAGCTTTCTTT; j_call: TRBJ1-1; d_call: NA; v_call: TRBV18; clone_size: NA
cdr3_aa: CASSTRLAGRADTQYF; cdr3_nt: TGTGCCAGCAGTACCCGACTAGCGGGAAGGGCAGATACGCAGTATTTT; j_call: TRBJ2-3; d_call: TRBD2; v_call: TRBV28; clone_size: NA
cdr3_aa: CASSLPSTSGRGNEQFF; cdr3_nt: TGTGCCAGCAGCTTGCCCTCCACTAGCGGGAGAGGGAATGAGCAGTTCTTC; j_call: TRBJ2-1; d_call: TRBD2; v_call: TRBV5-8; clone_size: NA
cdr3_aa: CASQGTGPRGSYEQYF; cdr3_nt: TGTGCCTCTCAGGGGACAGGCCCCAGGGGATCCTACGAGCAGTACTTC; j_call: TRBJ2-7; d_call: TRBD1; v_call: TRBV27; clone_size: NA
cdr3_aa: CASSPPLSSYNEQFF; cdr3_nt: TGTGCCAGCAGCCCCCCCCTGAGCTCCTACAATGAGCAGTTCTTC; j_call: TRBJ2-1; d_call: NA; v_call: TRBV11-2; clone_size: few
cdr3_aa: CAISAPGTGFNSPLHF; cdr3_nt: TGTGCCATCAGTGCACCCGGGACAGGCTTTAATTCACCCCTCCACTTT; j_call: TRBJ1-6; d_call: TRBD1; v_call: TRBV10-3; clone_size: few
cdr3_aa: CSALRDRSNTEAFF; cdr3_nt: TGCAGTGCTCTCCGGGACAGGTCGAACACTGAAGCTTTCTTT; j_call: TRBJ1-1; d_call: TRBD1; v_call: TRBV20-1; clone_size: few
cdr3_aa: CASSHPGTSYEQYF; cdr3_nt: TGTGCCAGCAGTCATCCCGGGACTTCCTACGAGCAGTACTTC; j_call: TRBJ2-7; d_call: NA; v_call: TRBV12-3/TRBV12-4; clone_size: NA
cdr3_aa: CATSGGGRSSYNEQFF; cdr3_nt: TGTGCCACCAGCGGGGGCGGGAGGAGCTCCTACAATGAGCAGTTCTTC; j_call: TRBJ2-1; d_call: TRBD2; v_call: TRBV24-1; clone_size: few
cdr3_aa: CASSETSYEQYF; cdr3_nt: TGTGCCAGCAGCGAAACCTCCTACGAGCAGTACTTC; j_call: TRBJ2-7; d_call: NA; v_call: TRBV13; clone_size: NA
cdr3_aa: CASRAGREGTDTQYF; cdr3_nt: TGCGCCAGCAGAGCGGGGCGGGAGGGAACAGATACGCAGTATTTT; j_call: TRBJ2-3; d_call: TRBD2; v_call: TRBV4-3; clone_size: NA
cdr3_aa: CSVEGYFEQSF; cdr3_nt: TGCAGCGTTGAAGGGTATTTTGAGCAGTCCTTC; j_call: TRBJ2-1; d_call: NA; v_call: TRBV29-1; clone_size: NA
cdr3_aa: CASSFLQPIGETQYF; cdr3_nt: TGTGCCAGCAGTTTCCTACAGCCGATCGGGGAGACCCAGTACTTC; j_call: TRBJ2-5; d_call: NA; v_call: TRBV28; clone_size: many
cdr3_aa: CASSYDSLYGYTF; cdr3_nt: TGTGCCAGCAGTTACGACAGTCTCTATGGCTACACCTTC; j_call: TRBJ1-2; d_call: NA; v_call: TRBV6-2/TRBV6-3; clone_size: NA
cdr3_aa: CSVGGAGVGYTF; cdr3_nt: TGCAGCGTTGGTGGGGCAGGGGTGGGCTACACCTTC; j_call: TRBJ1-2; d_call: NA; v_call: TRBV29-1; clone_size: many
cdr3_aa: CASSPRQGAWNTEAFF; cdr3_nt: TGTGCCAGCAGCCCGCGACAGGGGGCGTGGAACACTGAAGCTTTCTTT; j_call: TRBJ1-1; d_call: TRBD1; v_call: TRBV7-2; clone_size: NA
cdr3_aa: CASSPPSGNEQYF; cdr3_nt: TGTGCCAGCTCACCACCCTCGGGAAACGAGCAGTACTTC; j_call: TRBJ2-7; d_call: NA; v_call: TRBV18; clone_size: NA
cdr3_aa: CASSQDWRDEQYF; cdr3_nt: TGCGCCAGCAGCCAAGATTGGCGGGACGAGCAGTACTTC; j_call: TRBJ2-7; d_call: NA; v_call: TRBV4-3; clone_size: NA
cdr3_aa: CASSLERGATDTQYF; cdr3_nt: TGTGCCAGCAGCTTAGAAAGGGGGGCCACAGATACGCAGTATTTT; j_call: TRBJ2-3; d_call: NA; v_call: TRBV7-8; clone_size: many
cdr3_aa: CASSISGGSNQPQHF; cdr3_nt: TGTGCCAGTAGTATATCAGGGGGTAGCAATCAGCCCCAGCATTTT; j_call: TRBJ1-5; d_call: TRBD1; v_call: TRBV19; clone_size: NA
cdr3_aa: CASSLDGGSSYNEQFF; cdr3_nt: TGTGCCAGCAGCTTAGACGGGGGTAGCTCCTACAATGAGCAGTTCTTC; j_call: TRBJ2-1; d_call: NA; v_call: TRBV7-8; clone_size: once
cdr3_aa: CSARRTSGDADTQYF; cdr3_nt: TGCAGTGCTAGGAGGACTAGCGGGGATGCAGATACGCAGTATTTT; j_call: TRBJ2-3; d_call: TRBD2; v_call: TRBV20-1; clone_size: few
cdr3_aa: CASSKTGALTYNEQFF; cdr3_nt: TGTGCCAGTAGTAAGACCGGGGCCCTGACCTACAATGAGCAGTTCTTC; j_call: TRBJ2-1; d_call: NA; v_call: TRBV19; clone_size: once
cdr3_aa: CATSGPGPVNQPQHF; cdr3_nt: TGTGCCACCAGTGGCCCGGGACCGGTGAATCAGCCCCAGCATTTT; j_call: TRBJ1-5; d_call: NA; v_call: TRBV24-1; clone_size: NA
cdr3_aa: CSAEREGQDTQYF; cdr3_nt: TGCAGTGCTGAGCGGGAGGGACAAGATACGCAGTATTTT; j_call: TRBJ2-3; d_call: TRBD2; v_call: TRBV20-1; clone_size: NA
cdr3_aa: CASSMGTSGAPEQYF; cdr3_nt: TGTGCCAGCAGTATGGGGACTAGCGGTGCCCCAGAGCAGTACTTC; j_call: TRBJ2-7; d_call: TRBD2; v_call: TRBV12-3/TRBV12-4; clone_size: many
cdr3_aa: CASSVGTTTEAFF; cdr3_nt: TGTGCCAGCAGCGTCGGGACGACCACTGAAGCTTTCTTT; j_call: TRBJ1-1; d_call: NA; v_call: TRBV9; clone_size: few